One T cell receptor (beta chain) is described in this entry. The antigen remains undetermined. This record belongs to a study of OX40 agonist ivuxolimab in advanced cancers. Across the study: Past anti-PD-1, anti-PD-L1 or anti-CTLA-4 therapy was accepted, and roughly 38% had received some. Study-level points and caveats: Researchers did not establish what antigens the expanded peripheral T cells target.

CDR3 length: 14 residues. With V trimmed by 4 bases and J by 10 bases, 11 bases remained unmatched. TCRdb's table, derived via immunoSEQ multiplex PCR, lists solely in-frame clones and lacks some. The sample lists 7,000 to 8,000 clones; 79% were seen once. The material was CD4+ or CD8+ T cells sorted from blood, obtained in a trial of the OX40 agonist ivuxolimab. The chain uses TRBV5-3 and TRBJ2-7, with 10 bases lining up with TRBD2. TRBV5-3 is an ORF, and what it does is uncertain. This sequence originates from an adult with an advanced solid tumor such as melanoma, head and neck, liver or kidney cancer. CDR3 DNA: TGTGCCAGAAGCCAACTAGCGGGGAACGGCCATCAGTACTTC. Its protein is CARSQLAGNGHQYF.